The 31 T cell receptor beta chains below all came from one sample that was sequenced in a study of blood T cell repertoires in COVID-19. Some clones are missing from TCRdb's copy, which holds only in-frame ones; the method was immunoSEQ multiplex PCR. The sample has over 250,000 clones; around 87% are singletons. Input material: peripheral blood. These receptors were taken from a woman between 45 and 65 years old with acute or convalescent COVID-19.

This clone was counted once. This rearrangement joins TRBV19 to TRBJ2-7; D not resolved. The ends were cut back, 4 bases at V and 3 bases at J, with 10 bases in the middle. This CDR3 region has 13 residues. Germline CDR1 is LNHDA and CDR2 is SQIVND (reference sequence). The CDR3 DNA follows: TGTGCCAGTAGTACAGGCAGGTTCTACGAGCAGTACTTC. Its translation is CASSTGRFYEQYF.

Notes on this clone: Other DNA sequences in the sample encode the same CDR3. J is TRBJ2-7 and V is TRBV28; 9 bases match TRBD1. V was pared by 3 bases and J by 1 base, with 4 bases of the junction left unmatched. This CDR3 spans 15 amino acids. Germline values: CDR1 MDHEN, CDR2 SYDVKM. The CDR3 loop is CASSFSGTGSYEQYF. CDR3 coding DNA: TGTGCCAGCAGTTTCTCCGGGACAGGGTCCTACGAGCAGTACTTC.

This chain joins TRBV5-1 and TRBJ1-4; no clear D. Germline V gene data show CDR1 as SGHRS and CDR2 as YFSETQ. This CDR3 is 15 amino acids long. The V and J ends lost 0 bases and 0 bases respectively, with 6 bases between them. CDR3 region: CASSLDMTTNEKLFF. CDR3 in DNA: TGCGCCAGCAGCTTGGACATGACAACTAATGAAAAACTGTTTTTT.

The gene calls are TRBV28 and TRBJ1-4, with a weak D call TRBD1 (5 bases). Trimming cost V 6 bases and J 11 bases, with 19 bases left between them. The CDR3 consists of 14 residues. Germline V gene lookup returns CDR1 MDHEN and CDR2 SYDVKM. The CDR3 coding sequence is TGTGCCAGCAGGTTGGCAGGGTTTAAGAGGAAACTGTTTTTT. It codes for CASRLAGFKRKLFF.

The CDR3 region has the DNA TGCGCCAGCAGCCTTGGGACAGGGATGGGCTCTTCTGGGGCCAACGTCCTGACTTTC. This encodes CASSLGTGMGSSGANVLTF. This chain joins TRBV4-1 and TRBJ2-6; 9 bases are a match to TRBD1. Germline values: CDR1 MGHRA, CDR2 YSYEKL. The CDR3 loop spans 19 amino acids. Trimming removed 4 bases from V and 1 base from J; junction bases left unmatched: 11.

The V call is TRBV5-1, the J call TRBJ2-1; unclear D gene. V was pared by 4 bases and J by 4 bases, with 15 bases between. The CDR3 is made up of 15 amino acids. Germline V CDR1 and CDR2: SGHRS, YFSETQ. CDR3 sequence (DNA): TGCGCCAGCAGCATCGGGTCAGCCCCATACAATGAGCAGTTCTTC. It yields the protein CASSIGSAPYNEQFF.

The chain is built from TRBV28 and TRBJ2-7; D remains unclear. V lost 4 bases and J lost 4, with 5 bases in between. The CDR3 runs 11 residues. CDR1 MDHEN and CDR2 SYDVKM come from the germline V gene. CDR3: CASSYQYEQYF. DNA of the CDR3: TGTGCCAGCAGTTATCAATACGAGCAGTACTTC.

The chain combines TRBV29-1 with TRBJ1-1, with a weak D call TRBD1 (5 bases). The V end lost 8 bases, the J end lost 2 bases, and 21 bases lay between the germline ends. The CDR3 is made up of 15 amino acids. Germline CDR1 SQVTM, CDR2 ANQGSEA. DNA for the CDR3: TGCAGCACATCTAAGGGCGGAGGGGTAAACACTGAAGCTTTCTTT. Residues: CSTSKGGGVNTEAFF.

This chain uses TRBV5-1 with TRBJ2-7; 7 nucleotides match TRBD2. There are 14 residues in the CDR3. V dropped 0 bases and J dropped 7; count of bases not matched to a gene: 7. Germline CDR1 and CDR2: SGHRS and YFSETQ. The CDR3 DNA sequence: TGCGCCAGCAGCTTGGTCGCGGGAGACTTGGAGCAGTACTTC. Translated: CASSLVAGDLEQYF.

The V call is TRBV15, the J call TRBJ1-4; 8 positions agree with TRBD1. The germline gives CDR1 LNHNV, CDR2 YYDKDF (reference sequence). The CDR3 consists of 14 residues. V dropped 2 bases and J dropped 17; count of bases not matched to a gene: 13. The CDR3 DNA reads TGTGCCACCAGCAGATCCGGACAGGGCCCTTCCCCCTTTTTT. Translated, it gives CATSRSGQGPSPFF.

The rearrangement uses TRBV6-1 and TRBJ1-6, with 9 positions matching TRBD1. Per germline, CDR1 MNHNS and CDR2 SASEGT. Trimming took 1 base from V and 10 from J; bases not matched to a gene: 5. The CDR3 contains 15 residues. CDR3 nucleotide sequence: TGTGCCAGCAGTGAAGGGTGGACAGGGGTCTCACCCCTCCACTTT. Translating it yields CASSEGWTGVSPLHF.

This clone came up once. The V call is TRBV5-5, the J call TRBJ1-5, with no clear D. CDR3 length: 14 residues. The germline gives CDR1 SGHKS, CDR2 YYEKEE (reference sequence). Trimming left V 5 bases short and J 1 base short, with 10 bases between. The CDR3 is CASSAGGSNQPQHF. The CDR3 DNA reads TGTGCCAGCAGTGCGGGAGGGAGCAATCAGCCCCAGCATTTT.

The rearrangement uses TRBV2 and TRBJ1-2; TRBD1 matches at 7 bases. CDR1 and CDR2 from the germline V gene are SNHLY and FYNNEI. The CDR3 length is 14 residues. The ends lost 3 bases at V and 3 bases at J; junction bases unmatched: 4. Written as DNA, the CDR3 is TGTGCCAGCAGTGATGGACAGGCGGACTATGGCTACACCTTC. Encoded protein: CASSDGQADYGYTF.

J is TRBJ1-2 and V is TRBV15; possibly TRBD1 for D (6 bases). Germline V gene lookup returns CDR1 LNHNV and CDR2 YYDKDF (reference sequence). The V gene lost 0 bases and the J gene lost 3 bases, with 14 bases spanning the gap. The length of the CDR3 is 16 residues. The CDR3, as DNA: TGTGCCACCAGCAGAGAGGTGGGGGCGAGAGACTATGGCTACACCTTC. Protein product: CATSREVGARDYGYTF.

The V gene is TRBV30, the J gene TRBJ1-2; 9 nucleotides agree with TRBD1. V shed 2 bases, J shed 5 bases, and the junction held 9 bases outside the gene matches. The CDR3 spans 15 residues. CDR1 and CDR2 from the germline V gene are GTSNPN and SVGIG (reference sequence). CDR3 sequence reads: CAWSRQGVGGYGYTF. CDR3 sequence (DNA): TGTGCCTGGAGTCGACAGGGGGTCGGGGGATATGGCTACACCTTC.

V is TRBV27 and J is TRBJ2-1; D is possibly TRBD2 (5 bases). V gave up 0 bases and J gave up 3 bases, with 9 bases separating them. This CDR3 comprises 15 residues. Germline CDR1 reads MNHEY; CDR2 reads SMNVEV (reference sequence). CDR3: CASSLSGGRYNEQFF. CDR3 bases: TGTGCCAGCAGTTTATCCGGAGGCCGCTACAATGAGCAGTTCTTC.

The V gene is TRBV24-1, the J gene TRBJ1-2; tentatively, D is TRBD1 (6 bases). The V gene lost 6 bases and the J gene lost 3 bases, with 16 bases spanning the gap. CDR1 is KGHDR and CDR2 is SFDVKD in the germline V gene. CDR3 length: 15 amino acids. The CDR3 spells CATSSHTGNHYGYTF. DNA for the CDR3: TGTGCCACCAGTTCGCATACAGGGAACCACTATGGCTACACCTTC.

The chain recombines TRBV24-1 with TRBJ1-3; D is ambiguous. The germline CDR1 and CDR2 sequences are KGHDR and SFDVKD. The CDR3 totals 15 residues. Trimming left V 4 bases short and J 0 bases short, with 9 bases between. CDR3 in DNA: TGTGCCACCAGTGACCCCCTCCGCTCTGGAAACACCATATATTTT. Translated: CATSDPLRSGNTIYF.

The chain is built from TRBV30 and TRBJ1-6; D gene uncertain. V was clipped by 0 bases and J by 5 bases, with 8 bases between them. The CDR3 extends over 14 amino acids. The germline V gene encodes CDR1 GTSNPN and CDR2 SVGIG (reference sequence). CDR3 bases: TGTGCCTGGAGTGTCTACGGGGATAATTCACCCCTCCACTTT. Protein sequence: CAWSVYGDNSPLHF.

The V and J genes are TRBV5-1 and TRBJ1-3, with TRBD1 matching 7 bases. CDR3 length equals 15 residues. The junction had 8 bases not matched to a gene; V was cut back by 4 bases and J by 4 bases. The germline gives CDR1 SGHRS, CDR2 YFSETQ. The CDR3 reads CASSLDREYGNTIYF. The CDR3 DNA reads as TGCGCCAGCAGCCTAGACAGGGAATACGGAAACACCATATATTTT.

The rearrangement links TRBV6-6 to TRBJ2-5; 9 bases line up with TRBD2. The V gene end was trimmed by 3 bases and the J gene end by 2 bases; junction bases not matched to a gene: 4. The CDR3 is 15 amino acids. Germline CDR1 MNHNY, CDR2 SVGAGI (reference sequence). The CDR3: CASSYRLAAQETQYF. The DNA of the CDR3 is TGTGCCAGCAGTTATCGACTAGCGGCTCAAGAGACCCAGTACTTC.

This chain uses TRBV15 with TRBJ1-5; no clear D. From germline, CDR1 is LNHNV and CDR2 YYDKDF (reference sequence). Trimming removed 0 bases at V and 0 bases at J, with 3 bases between. The length of the CDR3 is 14 residues. CDR3 residues: CATSRDSSNQPQHF. The CDR3 DNA reads as TGTGCCACCAGCAGAGACAGTAGCAATCAGCCCCAGCATTTT. The full variable domain, its missing parts supplied by reference TRBV15 and TRBJ1-5, is DAMVIQNPRYQVTQFGKPVTLSCSQTLNHNVMYWYQQKSSQAPKLLFHYYDKDFNNEADTPDNFQSRRPNTSFCFLDIRSPGLGDTAMYLCATSRDSSNQPQHFGDGTRLSIL.

The gene calls are TRBV21-1 and TRBJ1-6; the listed D gene, TRBD1, was not tested against the DNA. TRBV21-1 counts as a pseudogene. CDR3 length equals 16 residues. CDR3 sequence: CATRGDRTRNNSPLHF. The CDR3 DNA sequence: TGTGCCACCCGTGGGGACAGGACGCGAAATAATTCACCCCTCCACTTT.

This clone was seen repeatedly, ten times or more. This chain joins TRBV4-1 and TRBJ1-5; no reliable D call. CDR3 length: 14 amino acids. V shed 0 bases and J shed 3 bases, with 6 bases lying between them. The germline V gene has CDR1 MGHRA and CDR2 YSYEKL. The CDR3 here is CASSQDPNNQPQHF. The CDR3 DNA sequence: TGCGCCAGCAGCCAAGATCCTAACAATCAGCCCCAGCATTTT.

The rearrangement uses TRBV10-3 and TRBJ2-2, with D perhaps TRBD2 (6 bases). The CDR3 is made up of 15 amino acids. Per the germline V gene, CDR1 is ENHRY and CDR2 is SYGVKD. Trimming took 8 bases from V and 7 from J, leaving 20 bases between them. The CDR3 sequence is CAIRTSSAIDGELFF. In DNA, the CDR3 is TGTGCCATCCGGACGTCTAGCGCTATTGACGGGGAGCTGTTTTTT.

The V gene is TRBV4-1, the J gene TRBJ1-1; the match to TRBD1 covers 7 bases. The CDR3 covers 12 residues. Germline V CDR1 and CDR2: MGHRA, YSYEKL. Trimming at V came to 8 bases and at J to 6 bases, leaving 6 bases not matched to a gene. CDR3 bases: TGCGCCAGCGGACAGGTGGAATCTGAAGCTTTCTTT. Encoded protein: CASGQVESEAFF.

The J gene is TRBJ1-4, the V gene TRBV28; 9 nucleotides agree with TRBD1. Germline CDR1 MDHEN, CDR2 SYDVKM. V lost 5 bases and J lost 8; bases outside the gene matches: 12. There are 16 residues in the CDR3. This chain's CDR3 is CASSLPPGQGGEKLFF. The CDR3 DNA follows: TGTGCCAGCAGTCTCCCTCCGGGACAGGGAGGGGAAAAACTGTTTTTT.

The rearrangement joins TRBV25-1 to TRBJ2-2; 7 positions agree with TRBD1. The CDR3 has 14 residues. V lost 8 bases and J lost 3; bases outside the gene matches: 6. Germline-derived CDR1 and CDR2 are MGHDK and SYGVNS. The DNA of the CDR3 is TGTGCCAGCGGCCGGACAGGCCACACCGGGGAGCTGTTTTTT. It specifies CASGRTGHTGELFF. The full variable domain, rest sourced from reference TRBV25-1 and TRBJ2-2, is EADIYQTPRYLVIGTGKKITLECSQTMGHDKMYWYQQDPGMELHLIHYSYGVNSTEKGDLSSESTVSRIRTEHFPLTLESARPSHTSQYLCASGRTGHTGELFFGEGSRLTVL.

The rearrangement joins TRBV7-6 to TRBJ2-1; D perhaps matches TRBD2 (6 bases). Deletions cut 1 base from V and 12 bases from J, with 16 bases between. Germline values: CDR1 SGHVS, CDR2 FNYEAQ. This CDR3 has 14 amino acids. The CDR3 loop is CASSLDLAQGGQFF. For the CDR3, the DNA is TGTGCCAGCAGCTTAGATTTGGCGCAGGGAGGGCAGTTCTTC.

Comments on this clone: A junction boundary mismatches the germline segment, possibly from a read error. The chain employs TRBV6-1 and TRBJ1-1, with a possible D match to TRBD1 (5 bases). The CDR3 runs to 14 residues. Germline V gives CDR1 MNHNS, CDR2 SASEGT. The CDR3 region has the DNA TGTGCCAGCAGCGAAGGTGGACTCGGGACTCAAGCTTTCTTT. This gives the protein CASSEGGLGTQAFF.

The rearrangement joins TRBV30 to TRBJ1-5, with TRBD1 matching 9 bases. CDR1 and CDR2 (germline): GTSNPN, SVGIG (reference sequence). J was trimmed by 5 bases and V by 2 bases; bases with no gene match: 10. This CDR3 is 16 amino acids long. CDR3 amino acids: CAWSRRLRQGDQPQHF. In DNA, the CDR3 is TGTGCCTGGAGTAGGCGTCTGAGACAGGGGGATCAGCCCCAGCATTTT. Looking up the rest from reference TRBV30 and TRBJ1-5 gives the full variable domain: SQTIHQWPATLVQPVGSPLSLECTVEGTSNPNLYWYRQAAGRGLQLLFYSVGIGQISSEVPQNLSASRPQDRQFILSSKKLLLSDSGFYLCAWSRRLRQGDQPQHFGDGTRLSIL.